Shown below are 7 T cell receptor beta chains from a single sample sequenced in a study of tissue T cells after allogeneic stem cell transplantation. The time point was: mouse harvest day 7 after allogeneic transplant. Mouse grafts combined 10^7 T-cell-depleted bone marrow cells with 10^6 splenic CD5+ T cells. Sequenced by immunoSEQ multiplex PCR; TCRdb stores in-frame clones only, minus some. The table includes around 4,200 clones, around 64% detected once. Sequences were obtained from spleen. The receptors originated from a female BALB/c mouse given C57BL/6 T cells with graft-versus-host disease after an allogeneic hematopoietic cell transplant.

There are a few counts of this clone. Mouse names are used for the genes. Sequencing ends 1 residue short of the CDR3 end; the germline J gene provides the rest. The chain has TRBV13-2 and TRBJ2-7; 9 bases are shared with TRBD2. J gave up 4 bases and V 4 bases, and 3 bases lay outside the gene matches. The germline V gene encodes CDR1 NNHNN and CDR2 SYGAGS (reference sequence). This CDR3 is 13 amino acids long. The sequenced CDR3 bases are TGTGCCAGCGGTCTGGGGGGGGTATATGAACAGTAC. Its translation: CASGLGGVYEQY. The whole CDR3 is CASGLGGVYEQYF.

Notes on this clone: The gene names here belong to mouse. The read falls 1 residue short of the CDR3 end, and the missing part is taken from the germline J gene. The chain recombines TRBV31 with TRBJ2-4; D is ambiguous. Germline values: CDR1 GKSSPN, CDR2 SITVG. The CDR3 is made up of 13 amino acids. V was pared by 3 bases and J by 0 bases, with 7 bases between. The sequenced part of the CDR3 DNA is TGTGCCTGGAGCTTGAATAGTCAAAACACCTTGTAC. Encoded protein: CAWSLNSQNTLY. The whole CDR3 protein is CAWSLNSQNTLYF.

This clone was recorded once. Gene names refer to mouse genes. The observed sequence ends 1 residue before the CDR3 terminus, with the missing tail filled in from the germline J gene. V is TRBV1 and J is TRBJ2-4, with 8 bases lining up with TRBD1. Trimming cost V 0 bases and J 6 bases; bases outside gene matches: 2. Germline values: CDR1 NSQYPW, CDR2 LRSPGD (reference sequence). The CDR3 is made up of 14 amino acids. CDR3 residues: CTCSAETGVNTLYF. CDR3 DNA (partial): TGCACCTGCAGTGCAGAGACAGGGGTGAACACCTTGTAC. Full variable domain (outside the CDR3, taken from reference TRBV1 and TRBJ2-4): VTLLEQNPRWRLVPRGQAVNLRCILKNSQYPWMSWYQQDLQKQLQWLFTLRSPGDKEVKSLPGADYLATRVTDTELRLQVANMSQGRTLYCTCSAETGVNTLYFGAGTRLSVL.

For this clone: Gene names refer to mouse genes. The read falls 1 residue short of the CDR3 end, and the missing part is taken from the germline J gene. The J gene is TRBJ2-4, the V gene TRBV26; 8 bases map to TRBD1. CDR1 and CDR2 from the germline V gene are KGHPV and FQNQEV (reference sequence). J was trimmed by 4 bases and V by 4 bases; bases with no gene match: 1. This CDR3 region has 13 residues. CDR3 DNA (partial): TGTGCCAGCAGTCCGGGACAGGAAAACACCTTGTAC. Encoded protein: CASSPGQENTLY. Given in full, the CDR3 is CASSPGQENTLYF.

This clone has more than one count but fewer than ten. All gene names here are mouse names. CDR3 residues: CASSLSQSSYEQYF. The covered CDR3 bases are TGTGCCAGCAGTCTGTCGCAGAGCTCCTATGAACAGTAC. This chain uses TRBV26 with TRBJ2-7; D call uncertain. The read stops 1 residue short of the end of the CDR3; the missing end is completed from the germline J gene. The V end was cut by 0 bases, the J end by 0 bases, with 6 bases between. Germline loops: CDR1 KGHPV, CDR2 FQNQEV (reference sequence). The CDR3 consists of 14 residues.

A note on this clone: Any gene name here is a mouse gene name. The CDR3 goes on 1 residue after the read ends, and that part is filled in from the germline J gene. This chain connects TRBV26 to TRBJ1-1; 9 nucleotides align to TRBD1. With V trimmed by 4 bases and J by 4 bases, 4 bases remained unmatched. The CDR3 covers 14 residues. Germline V gene data show CDR1 as KGHPV and CDR2 as FQNQEV (reference sequence). CDR3 protein: CASSHGQGTTEVFF. The CDR3 DNA, read in part, is TGTGCCAGCAGTCACGGACAGGGGACCACAGAAGTCTTC.

This clone appeared a few times. These gene names are mouse names. Sequencing ends 1 residue short of the CDR3 end; the germline J gene provides the rest. The chain links TRBV24 to TRBJ2-7; D is unresolved. The CDR3 runs to 14 residues. Trimming cost V 0 bases and J 0 bases, with 6 bases left between them. Germline V gives CDR1 KGHTA, CDR2 FRNEEI. The part of the CDR3 DNA that was read is TGTGCCAGCAGTCTGTATTGCAGCTCCTATGAACAGTAC. The encoded protein is CASSLYCSSYEQY. The CDR3 as a whole reads CASSLYCSSYEQYF.